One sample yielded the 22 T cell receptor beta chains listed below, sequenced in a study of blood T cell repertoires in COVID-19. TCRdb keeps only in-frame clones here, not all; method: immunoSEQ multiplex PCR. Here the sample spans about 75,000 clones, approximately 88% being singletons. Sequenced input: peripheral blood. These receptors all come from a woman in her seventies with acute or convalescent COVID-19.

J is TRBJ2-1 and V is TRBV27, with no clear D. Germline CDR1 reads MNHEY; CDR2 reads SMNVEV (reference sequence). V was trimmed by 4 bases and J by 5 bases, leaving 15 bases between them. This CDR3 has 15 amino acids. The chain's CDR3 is CASSSKEIAHNEQFF. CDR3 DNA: TGTGCCAGCAGTTCGAAGGAGATAGCACACAATGAGCAGTTCTTC.

The CDR3 here is CASSSTGNTEAFF. The DNA for the CDR3 is TGTGCCAGCAGCTCTACAGGGAACACTGAAGCTTTCTTT. The V and J genes are TRBV7-8 and TRBJ1-1, with a tentative D call TRBD1 (5 bases). This CDR3 contains 13 residues. The germline CDR1 and CDR2 sequences are SGHVS and FQNEAQ. Deletions cut 4 bases from V and 1 base from J, with 7 bases between.

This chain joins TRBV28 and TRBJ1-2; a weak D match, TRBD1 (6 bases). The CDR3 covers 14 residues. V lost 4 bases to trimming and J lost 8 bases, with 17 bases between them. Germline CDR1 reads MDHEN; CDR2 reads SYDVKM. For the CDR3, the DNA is TGTGCCAGCAGTTCCCCGCGGGGGGCGCGAGGCTACACCTTC. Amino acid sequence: CASSSPRGARGYTF.

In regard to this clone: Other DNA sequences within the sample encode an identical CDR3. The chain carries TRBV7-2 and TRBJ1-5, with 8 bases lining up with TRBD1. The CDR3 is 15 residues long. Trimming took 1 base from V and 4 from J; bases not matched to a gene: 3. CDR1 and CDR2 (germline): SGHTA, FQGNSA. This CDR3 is CASSLEGTGNQPQHF. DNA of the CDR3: TGTGCCAGCAGCTTAGAGGGGACAGGTAATCAGCCCCAGCATTTT.

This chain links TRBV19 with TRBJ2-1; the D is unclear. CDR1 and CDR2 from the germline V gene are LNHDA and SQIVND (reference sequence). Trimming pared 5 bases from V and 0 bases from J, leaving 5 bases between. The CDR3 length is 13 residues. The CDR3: CASSLSSYNEQFF. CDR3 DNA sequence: TGTGCCAGTAGTCTCAGCTCCTACAATGAGCAGTTCTTC.

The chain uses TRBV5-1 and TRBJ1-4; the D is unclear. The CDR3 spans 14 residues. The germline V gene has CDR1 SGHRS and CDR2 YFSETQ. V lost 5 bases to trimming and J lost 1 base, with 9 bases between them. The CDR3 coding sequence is TGCGCCAGCAGGAGGGATGTAACTAATGAAAAACTGTTTTTT. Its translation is CASRRDVTNEKLFF.

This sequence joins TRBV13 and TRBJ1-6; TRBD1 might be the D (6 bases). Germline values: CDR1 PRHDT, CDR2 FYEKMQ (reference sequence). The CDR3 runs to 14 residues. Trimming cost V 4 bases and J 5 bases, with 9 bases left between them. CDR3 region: CASSSTGNNSPLHF. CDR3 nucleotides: TGTGCCAGCAGCTCCACAGGGAATAATTCACCCCTCCACTTT.

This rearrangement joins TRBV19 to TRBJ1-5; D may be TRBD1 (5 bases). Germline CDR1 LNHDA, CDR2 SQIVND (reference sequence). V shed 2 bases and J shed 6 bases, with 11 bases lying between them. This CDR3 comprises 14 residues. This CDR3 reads CASSIRQGGQPQHF. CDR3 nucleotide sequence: TGTGCCAGTAGTATACGGCAGGGAGGTCAGCCCCAGCATTTT.

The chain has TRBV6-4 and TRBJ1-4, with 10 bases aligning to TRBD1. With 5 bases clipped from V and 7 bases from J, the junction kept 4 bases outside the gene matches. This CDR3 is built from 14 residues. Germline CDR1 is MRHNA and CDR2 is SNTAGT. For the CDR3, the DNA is TGTGCCAGCAGTCCGGGACAGGGGAGTGAAAAACTGTTTTTT. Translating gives CASSPGQGSEKLFF.

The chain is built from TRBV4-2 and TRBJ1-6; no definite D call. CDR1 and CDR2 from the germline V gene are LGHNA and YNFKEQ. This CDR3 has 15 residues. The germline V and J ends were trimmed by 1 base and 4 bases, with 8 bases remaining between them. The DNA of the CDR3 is TGTGCCAGCAGCCAAGGCGGCCAGTATAATTCACCCCTCCACTTT. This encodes CASSQGGQYNSPLHF.

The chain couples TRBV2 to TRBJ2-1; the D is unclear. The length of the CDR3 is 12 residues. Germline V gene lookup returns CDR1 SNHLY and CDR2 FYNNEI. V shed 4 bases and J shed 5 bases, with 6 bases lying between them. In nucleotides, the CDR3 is TGTGCCAGCAGTGGGAGCCACAATGAGCAGTTCTTC. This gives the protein CASSGSHNEQFF.

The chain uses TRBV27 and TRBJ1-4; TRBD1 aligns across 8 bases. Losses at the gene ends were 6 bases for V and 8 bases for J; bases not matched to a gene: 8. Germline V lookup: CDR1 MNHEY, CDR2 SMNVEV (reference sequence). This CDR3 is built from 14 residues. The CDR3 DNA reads TGTGCCAGCAGAACGACAGGGGTTAACGAAAAACTGTTTTTT. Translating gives CASRTTGVNEKLFF.

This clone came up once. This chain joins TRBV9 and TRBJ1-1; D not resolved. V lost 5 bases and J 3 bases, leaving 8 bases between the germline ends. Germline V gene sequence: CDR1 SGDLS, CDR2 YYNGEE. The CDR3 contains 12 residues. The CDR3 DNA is TGTGCCAGCAGTCGCCAGGACACTGAAGCTTTCTTT. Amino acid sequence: CASSRQDTEAFF.

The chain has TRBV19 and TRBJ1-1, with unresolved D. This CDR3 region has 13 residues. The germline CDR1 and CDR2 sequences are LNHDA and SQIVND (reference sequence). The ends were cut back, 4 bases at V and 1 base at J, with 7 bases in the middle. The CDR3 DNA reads TGTGCCAGTAGTAGCTACAGGAACACTGAAGCTTTCTTT. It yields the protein CASSSYRNTEAFF. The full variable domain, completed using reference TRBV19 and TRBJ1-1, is DGGITQSPKYLFRKEGQNVTLSCEQNLNHDAMYWYRQDPGQGLRLIYYSQIVNDFQKGDIAEGYSVSREKKESFPLTVTSAQKNPTAFYLCASSSYRNTEAFFGQGTRLTVV.

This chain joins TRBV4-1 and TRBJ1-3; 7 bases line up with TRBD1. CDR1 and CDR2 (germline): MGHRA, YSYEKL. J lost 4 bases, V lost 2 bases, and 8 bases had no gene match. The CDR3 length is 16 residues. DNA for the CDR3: TGCGCCAGCAGCCAATCTGGACAGGTCGGAGGAAACACCATATATTTT. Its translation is CASSQSGQVGGNTIYF.

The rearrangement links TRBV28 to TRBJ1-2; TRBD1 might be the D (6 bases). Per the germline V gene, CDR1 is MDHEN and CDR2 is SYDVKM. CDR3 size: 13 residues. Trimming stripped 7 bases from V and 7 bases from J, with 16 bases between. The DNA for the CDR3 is TGTGCCAGCATAAGAGGGGGGGGTTTTGGCTACACCTTC. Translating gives CASIRGGGFGYTF.

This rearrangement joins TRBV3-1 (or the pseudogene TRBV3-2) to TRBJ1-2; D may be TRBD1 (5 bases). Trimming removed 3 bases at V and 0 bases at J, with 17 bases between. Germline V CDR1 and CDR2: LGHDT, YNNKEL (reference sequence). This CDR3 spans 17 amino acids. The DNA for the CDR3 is TGTGCCAGCAGCCACGCTCTAGGGGATGCCACTAACTATGGCTACACCTTC. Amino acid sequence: CASSHALGDATNYGYTF.

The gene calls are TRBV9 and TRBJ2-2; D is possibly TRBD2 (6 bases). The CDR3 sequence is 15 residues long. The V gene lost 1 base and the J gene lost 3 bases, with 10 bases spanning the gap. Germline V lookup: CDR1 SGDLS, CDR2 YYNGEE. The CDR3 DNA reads TGTGCCAGCAGCGTAACGGGCGGGGACACCGGGGAGCTGTTTTTT. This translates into CASSVTGGDTGELFF.

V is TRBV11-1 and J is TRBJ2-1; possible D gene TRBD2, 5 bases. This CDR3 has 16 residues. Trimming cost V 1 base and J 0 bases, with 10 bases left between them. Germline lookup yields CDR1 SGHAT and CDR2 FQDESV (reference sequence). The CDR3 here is CASSLEWESSYNEQFF. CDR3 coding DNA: TGTGCCAGCAGCTTAGAATGGGAGAGCTCCTACAATGAGCAGTTCTTC. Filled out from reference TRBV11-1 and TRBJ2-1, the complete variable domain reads EAEVAQSPRYKITEKSQAVAFWCDPISGHATLYWYRQILGQGPELLVQFQDESVVDDSQLPKDRFSAERLKGVDSTLKIQPAELGDSAMYLCASSLEWESSYNEQFFGPGTRLTVL.

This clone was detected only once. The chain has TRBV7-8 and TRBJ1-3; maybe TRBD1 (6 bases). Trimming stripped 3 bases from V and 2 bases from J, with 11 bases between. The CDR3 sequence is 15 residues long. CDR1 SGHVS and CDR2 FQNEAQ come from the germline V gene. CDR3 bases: TGTGCCAGCAGCTTGCGGGGGGCAACTGGAAACACCATATATTTT. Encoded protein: CASSLRGATGNTIYF.

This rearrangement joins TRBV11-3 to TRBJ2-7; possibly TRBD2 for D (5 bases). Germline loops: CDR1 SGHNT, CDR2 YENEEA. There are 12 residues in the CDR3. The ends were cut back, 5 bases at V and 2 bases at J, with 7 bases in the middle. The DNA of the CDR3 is TGTGCCAGCAGCACGGGGACCTACGAGCAGTACTTC. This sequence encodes CASSTGTYEQYF.

CDR3 coding DNA: TGTGCCAGCAGCTTAGGACAGGGCACTGAAGCTTTCTTT. This translates into CASSLGQGTEAFF. The V and J genes are TRBV7-9 and TRBJ1-1, with 7 bases identical to TRBD1. Trimming took 1 base from V and 4 from J; bases not matched to a gene: 0. The CDR3 totals 13 residues. Germline CDR1 is SEHNR and CDR2 is FQNEAQ (reference sequence).